The present T cell receptor (beta chain) was sequenced within a study of T cells in Graves' hyperthyroidism and ophthalmopathy. Study results and caveats: Clonotypes that were expanded in thyroid above 0.001 mostly appeared in blood too. A 13 V-J signature model discriminated ophthalmopathy versus stable hyperthyroidism.

Stable Graves' hyperthyroidism meant no ophthalmopathy progression within 18 months. For the diagnoses, clinical symptoms, serum thyroxine and TRAb, thyroid ultrasound and orbital computed tomography were used. Details on this clonotype: What it binds is not known.

Authors of the study amplified TCR beta CDR3 regions from RNA transcripts. TCR CDR3 underwent first-round RT-PCR with the HTBI primer set. TCRdb passed the multiplex PCR reads through MiXCR, listing each CDR3 protein once. The sample has 470,000 or so distinct CDR3 sequences, around 21% seen once. The source material was blood. The receptor comes from a man aged 18-30 years with Graves' hyperthyroidism.

This chain's CDR3 is CSARRDDNQPQHF. CDR3 in DNA: TGCAGTGCTAGAAGGGACGATAATCAGCCCCAGCATTTT. This chain uses TRBV20-1 with TRBJ1-5, with TRBD1 as a possible D gene (5 bases). The V end was cut by 2 bases, the J end by 4 bases, with 9 bases between. Germline V gene data show CDR1 as DFQATT and CDR2 as SNEGSKA (reference sequence). This CDR3 has 13 residues.